These 6 T cell receptor beta chains were sequenced from one sample in a study of OX40 agonist ivuxolimab in advanced cancers. Repertoires were generated with immunoSEQ multiplex PCR, while TCRdb's copy carries only in-frame clones and drops some. Of 35,000 to 40,000 clones listed, around 80% are singletons. Sample: CD4+ or CD8+ T cells sorted from blood, taken in a trial of the OX40 agonist ivuxolimab. These receptors were obtained from an adult with an advanced solid tumor such as melanoma, head and neck, liver or kidney cancer.

The CDR3 reads CASSYPSGGGTDTQYF. The CDR3 bases are TGTGCCAGCAGTTACCCTAGCGGGGGCGGTACAGATACGCAGTATTTT. The chain has TRBV6-5 and TRBJ2-3; TRBD2 matches at 10 bases. With 2 bases clipped from V and 3 bases from J, the junction kept 5 bases outside the gene matches. Looked up from germline, CDR1 is MNHEY and CDR2 is SVGAGI. The CDR3 has 16 amino acids.

The CDR3 loop is CSARGDNEQFF. The CDR3 nucleotides read TGCAGTGCTAGAGGGGACAATGAGCAGTTCTTC. V gene TRBV20-1 combines with J gene TRBJ2-1; D is ambiguous. In germline, CDR1 is DFQATT, CDR2 SNEGSKA (reference sequence). CDR3 length equals 11 residues. V was trimmed by 1 base and J by 5 bases, leaving 3 bases between them.

The gene calls are TRBV6-5 and TRBJ2-5, with D possibly matching TRBD1 (6 bases). V gave up 8 bases and J gave up 5 bases, with 12 bases separating them. Germline V gene sequence: CDR1 MNHEY, CDR2 SVGAGI. The CDR3 is made up of 12 amino acids. This CDR3 is CASVGGAETQYF. The CDR3 nucleotides read TGTGCCAGCGTAGGGGGTGCGGAGACCCAGTACTTC.

The rearrangement joins TRBV6-1 to TRBJ2-7; a weak D match, TRBD1 (6 bases). This CDR3 has 14 residues. The germline gives CDR1 MNHNS, CDR2 SASEGT. V gave up 8 bases and J gave up 0 bases, with 14 bases separating them. CDR3 residues: CASGAGTNSYEQYF. DNA for the CDR3: TGTGCCAGCGGGGCAGGGACAAACTCCTACGAGCAGTACTTC.

The chain carries TRBV18 and TRBJ2-5; TRBD2 might be the D (5 bases). The V and J ends lost 2 bases and 5 bases respectively, with 9 bases between them. This CDR3 has 13 residues. Germline V lookup: CDR1 KGHSH, CDR2 LQKENI. The CDR3 DNA is TGTGCCAGCTCACCAGGTTTAGCGGAGACCCAGTACTTC. The encoded protein is CASSPGLAETQYF.

V and J are TRBV7-8 and TRBJ2-1; D remains ambiguous. Germline assignment: CDR1 SGHVS and CDR2 FQNEAQ. V lost 0 bases to trimming and J lost 10 bases, with 4 bases between them. The CDR3 sequence is 11 residues long. CDR3 DNA sequence: TGTGCCAGCAGCTTAGCGGCCGAGCAGTTCTTC. This sequence encodes CASSLAAEQFF.